A single sample gave rise to the 29 T cell receptor beta chains below, sequenced in a study of molecular identifiers for immune sequencing clone quantification. One entry per CDR3 protein results from TCRdb running MiXCR on the PCR reads. There are approximately 550,000 distinct CDR3 sequences in the sample; around 21% occur only once, and under 0.85% lies in the top ten. Sequenced sample: naive CD8+ T cells from blood, with Jurkat cell RNA spiked in. The subset is: FACS-sorted CD8+CD4-CCR7+CD45RA+ naive T cells. The origin of the receptors is a human donor in good health. Some libraries in this study had Jurkat cell RNA spiked in.

About this clonotype: This may arise from a read error, as a much more abundant clone is one base away. The missing conserved phenylalanine or tryptophan at the end of this CDR3 makes a read error likely. CDR3 nucleotide sequence: TGTGCCAGCAGCTCGAGTGATCGGCGAAGTGAAGCTTTCCTT. This encodes CASSSSDRRSEAFL. The chain links TRBV13 to TRBJ1-1; no firm D call. The V gene's germline CDR1 is PRHDT and CDR2 FYEKMQ (reference sequence). Trimming cost V 4 bases and J 7 bases, with 16 bases left between them. The CDR3 loop spans 14 amino acids.

Regarding this clonotype: A read error may explain this, as a much larger clone is one base away. V gene TRBV29-1 combines with J gene TRBJ2-7; the D gene is possibly TRBD1 (6 bases). The length of the CDR3 is 12 residues. CDR1 and CDR2 from the germline V gene are SQVTM and ANQGSEA. CDR3 in DNA: TGCAGCGTTGAAGCAGGGACATACGAGCGGTACTTC. This translates into CSVEAGTYERYF.

This clonotype was seen a few times. CDR3 sequence reads: CASSPQSQETQYF. CDR3 coding DNA: TGTGCCAGCAGCCCCCAGAGCCAAGAGACCCAGTACTTC. V and J are TRBV14 and TRBJ2-5; D unclear. V lost 4 bases, J lost 1 base, and 7 bases lay in between. Germline CDR1 and CDR2: SGHDN and FVKESK. This CDR3 comprises 13 residues.

A few counts support this clonotype. This chain links TRBV7-9 with TRBJ2-7, with 10 bases fitting TRBD1. The CDR3 covers 15 residues. The V gene's germline CDR1 is SEHNR and CDR2 FQNEAQ (reference sequence). Trimming at V came to 5 bases and at J to 3 bases, leaving 7 bases not matched to a gene. The CDR3 sequence: CASSASGTGDYEQYF. Written as DNA, the CDR3 is TGTGCCAGCAGCGCGTCAGGGACAGGGGACTACGAGCAGTACTTC.

The chain links TRBV7-9 to TRBJ1-5; 9 bases map to TRBD1. The CDR3 runs to 14 residues. V was pared by 5 bases and J by 6 bases, with 5 bases of the junction left unmatched. The germline V gene has CDR1 SEHNR and CDR2 FQNEAQ (reference sequence). This CDR3 is CASSPGQGIQPQHF. The DNA for the CDR3 is TGTGCCAGCAGCCCCGGACAGGGGATTCAGCCCCAGCATTTT.

Many counts were recorded for this clonotype. This rearrangement joins TRBV27 to TRBJ2-3, with TRBD1 matching 8 bases. V was clipped by 2 bases and J by 0 bases; unmatched bases: 10. Per germline, CDR1 MNHEY and CDR2 SMNVEV (reference sequence). The CDR3 runs to 18 residues. The CDR3 DNA reads TGTGCCAGCAGTTTACCCTCCGGGACAGGCGCTAGCACAGATACGCAGTATTTT. It translates to CASSLPSGTGASTDTQYF.

The sample holds one count of this clonotype. A much larger clone differs from this one at a single base, so this may be a read error. This chain connects TRBV20-1 to TRBJ2-2, with no clear D. The CDR3 length is 14 residues. Germline lookup yields CDR1 DFQATT and CDR2 SNEGSKA (reference sequence). The CDR3 DNA reads as TGCGGTGCTAGAGTGTGGACGAACACCGGGGAGCTGTTTTTT. It is translated as CGARVWTNTGELFF.

Comment on this clonotype: A clone one base away is much larger, so this may be a read error. This sequence joins TRBV9 and TRBJ2-3; the match to TRBD1 covers 8 bases. With 1 base clipped from V and 0 bases from J, the junction kept 7 bases outside the gene matches. Germline V gives CDR1 SGDLS, CDR2 YYNGEE. This CDR3 spans 17 amino acids. As DNA, the CDR3 is TGTGCCAGCAGCGTATTGGGGACAGGCACTAGCACAGATACGCAGTATTTT. Translating it yields CASSVLGTGTSTDTQYF.

The sample holds many counts of this clonotype. The chain is built from TRBV28 and TRBJ1-1; D not certain. From germline, CDR1 is MDHEN and CDR2 SYDVKM. The V gene lost 5 bases and the J gene lost 3 bases, with 16 bases spanning the gap. The CDR3 is made up of 15 amino acids. The DNA for the CDR3 is TGTGCCAGCAGTCCCGTGAGGGAGAGGGACACTGAAGCTTTCTTT. Protein sequence: CASSPVRERDTEAFF.

This clonotype was counted a few times. V gene TRBV27 combines with J gene TRBJ2-7; D unresolved. This CDR3 has 13 residues. The germline V gene has CDR1 MNHEY and CDR2 SMNVEV (reference sequence). The ends were cut back, 6 bases at V and 0 bases at J, with 9 bases in the middle. DNA for the CDR3: TGTGCCAGCAGGCCCAGAGTCTCCTACGAGCAGTACTTC. Translation: CASRPRVSYEQYF.

The V and J genes are TRBV28 and TRBJ2-3; TRBD2 is a possible D gene (6 bases). Germline V gene lookup returns CDR1 MDHEN and CDR2 SYDVKM. This CDR3 spans 16 amino acids. With 1 base removed from V and 5 bases from J, the gap between germline ends came to 16 bases. CDR3 residues: CASSLSGTLGVDTQYF. CDR3 DNA: TGTGCCAGCAGTTTATCCGGGACTCTGGGTGTAGATACGCAGTATTTT.

This clonotype has more than one count but fewer than ten. The rearrangement links TRBV7-2 to TRBJ1-5, with D unclear. Germline lookup yields CDR1 SGHTA and CDR2 FQGNSA. CDR3 length: 17 amino acids. The V end lost 2 bases, the J end lost 0 bases, and 14 bases lay between the germline ends. The CDR3 DNA is TGTGCCAGCAGCTTAATCCCGGACGGGTATAGCAATCAGCCCCAGCATTTT. Its protein is CASSLIPDGYSNQPQHF.

The chain uses TRBV4-3 and TRBJ2-3; weak D call: TRBD2 (5 bases). There are 16 residues in the CDR3. Germline CDR1 and CDR2: LGHNA and YSLEER. The germline V and J ends were trimmed by 0 bases and 15 bases, with 25 bases remaining between them. The CDR3 is CASSQDKNLQRTGGYF. For the CDR3, the DNA is TGCGCCAGCAGCCAAGACAAGAATCTCCAGCGGACGGGTGGATATTTT.

The sample holds many counts of this clonotype. The chain combines TRBV27 with TRBJ1-1; weak D call: TRBD1 (6 bases). The CDR3 loop spans 15 amino acids. CDR1 is MNHEY and CDR2 is SMNVEV in the germline V gene (reference sequence). V gave up 5 bases and J gave up 3 bases, with 16 bases separating them. In nucleotides, the CDR3 is TGTGCCAGCAGTCCCATTGGGGGCTTGGACACTGAAGCTTTCTTT. Protein product: CASSPIGGLDTEAFF.

This clonotype was picked up many times. The chain carries TRBV27 and TRBJ1-1; D is unclear. The CDR3 is 11 amino acids. Trimming took off 6 bases at V and 6 bases at J, with 8 bases between the two ends. Germline V gene lookup returns CDR1 MNHEY and CDR2 SMNVEV (reference sequence). The CDR3 nucleotides read TGTGCCAGCAGCTTCGGGGCTGAAGCTTTCTTT. As protein: CASSFGAEAFF.

This rearrangement joins TRBV7-9 to TRBJ2-7, with 7 bases matching TRBD1. The trim removed 2 bases at V and 1 base at J, leaving 5 bases unmatched. Germline V lookup: CDR1 SEHNR, CDR2 FQNEAQ (reference sequence). The CDR3 sequence is 15 residues long. This CDR3 is CASSLIGDSSYEQYF. The CDR3 DNA sequence: TGTGCCAGCAGCTTAATTGGGGACAGTTCCTACGAGCAGTACTTC. The variable domain in full, with the rest retrieved from reference TRBV7-9 and TRBJ2-7, is DTGVSQNPRHKITKRGQNVTFRCDPISEHNRLYWYRQTLGQGPEFLTYFQNEAQLEKSRLLSDRFSAERPKGSFSTLEIQRTEQGDSAMYLCASSLIGDSSYEQYFGPGTRLTVT.

This clonotype showed up many times. The chain recombines TRBV7-2 with TRBJ2-6; D gene ambiguous. CDR1 and CDR2 from the germline V gene are SGHTA and FQGNSA. V gave up 0 bases and J gave up 0 bases, with 3 bases separating them. The CDR3 loop spans 15 amino acids. The CDR3 sequence: CASSLAGSGANVLTF. CDR3 coding DNA: TGTGCCAGCAGCTTAGCCGGCTCTGGGGCCAACGTCCTGACTTTC.

This clonotype has ten or more counts. J is TRBJ2-7 and V is TRBV6-5, with 12 bases lining up with TRBD1. Germline values: CDR1 MNHEY, CDR2 SVGAGI. Germline trimming cut 6 bases from V and 4 bases from J; bases unmatched to any gene: 4. The CDR3 is 14 residues long. CDR3 protein: CASRGQGARYEQYF. CDR3 DNA sequence: TGTGCCAGCAGGGGACAGGGGGCGCGGTACGAGCAGTACTTC.

The table lists this clonotype with a few counts. The chain links TRBV7-9 to TRBJ2-2; the D is unclear. Looked up from germline, CDR1 is SEHNR and CDR2 is FQNEAQ (reference sequence). CDR3 length equals 14 residues. The V end lost 7 bases, the J end lost 5 bases, and 14 bases lay between the germline ends. For the CDR3, the DNA is TGTGCCAGCACCACCACCGAGGAGACCGGGGAGCTGTTTTTT. This encodes CASTTTEETGELFF.

The chain has TRBV5-6 and TRBJ2-2; 7 nucleotides align to TRBD1. The CDR3 has 18 residues. Germline values: CDR1 SGHDT, CDR2 YYEEEE. V shed 0 bases, J shed 3 bases, and the junction held 11 bases outside the gene matches. This CDR3 reads CASSLDETGFSDTGELFF. The CDR3 bases are TGTGCCAGCAGCTTGGATGAGACAGGGTTTTCGGACACCGGGGAGCTGTTTTTT.

The chain carries TRBV6-5 and TRBJ2-7; perhaps TRBD2 as D (5 bases). This CDR3 is 15 amino acids long. V shed 0 bases and J shed 4 bases, with 13 bases lying between them. The germline CDR1 and CDR2 sequences are MNHEY and SVGAGI. CDR3 bases: TGTGCCAGCAGTTACTCGATCGCGGGCGCGTACGAGCAGTACTTC. Translated, it gives CASSYSIAGAYEQYF.

In DNA, the CDR3 is TGTGCCAGCGGGAACCCTAGCGGGCCGGTCTCCTACGAGCAGTACTTC. This codes for CASGNPSGPVSYEQYF. V is TRBV27 and J is TRBJ2-7, with 8 bases that match TRBD2. From germline, CDR1 is MNHEY and CDR2 SMNVEV (reference sequence). V gave up 8 bases and J gave up 0 bases; unmatched junction bases: 12. The CDR3 totals 16 residues.

In regard to this clonotype: This may be a read error: a much more frequent sequence differs by one nucleotide. V gene TRBV7-8 combines with J gene TRBJ1-2; tentatively, D is TRBD1 (5 bases). This CDR3 comprises 14 residues. Germline assignment: CDR1 SGHVS and CDR2 FQNEAQ. V was pared by 4 bases and J by 8 bases, with 17 bases between. Here the CDR3 DNA reads TGTGCCAGCAGCTCTTCAACAGGTGATGGCGGCTACACCTTC. Its protein product is CASSSSTGDGGYTF.

This clonotype was detected only a few times. In nucleotides, the CDR3 is TGCAGTGCTAGATCGCCGGGACAGGGACCCGGTAGGGGATCACCCCTCCACTTT. The encoded protein is CSARSPGQGPGRGSPLHF. This sequence joins TRBV20-1 and TRBJ1-6; 9 bases are shared with TRBD1. CDR3 length equals 18 residues. V shed 2 bases, J shed 10 bases, and the junction held 18 bases outside the gene matches. Germline-derived CDR1 and CDR2 are DFQATT and SNEGSKA (reference sequence).

On this clonotype itself: This may be a read error, as it is one base from a much larger clone. Given the absence of the conserved phenylalanine or tryptophan at the CDR3 end, a read error is likely. This chain links TRBV28 with TRBJ2-1; TRBD2 matches at 10 bases. V dropped 5 bases and J dropped 5; count of bases not matched to a gene: 12. From germline, CDR1 is MDHEN and CDR2 SYDVKM. CDR3 length equals 17 residues. The chain's CDR3 is CASSSPPQSGRDNEQFS. The CDR3 nucleotides are TGTGCCAGCAGTAGCCCTCCCCAAAGCGGGAGGGACAATGAGCAGTTCTCC.

This clonotype showed up many times. The CDR3 DNA is TGTGCCAGCAGCTTAGAGACTAGCGGTCCCGCAGATACGCAGTATTTT. Protein sequence: CASSLETSGPADTQYF. V gene TRBV11-3 combines with J gene TRBJ2-3, with 9 bases identical to TRBD2. Germline V gene lookup returns CDR1 SGHNT and CDR2 YENEEA. V lost 0 bases to trimming and J lost 4 bases; unmatched junction nucleotides: 5. The CDR3 runs 16 residues.

On this clonotype: This may be a read error, as it is one base from a much larger clone. The chain couples TRBV6-5 to TRBJ1-1; no clear D. CDR1 is MNHEY, CDR2 SVGAGI, per germline. The CDR3 length is 13 residues. The CDR3 nucleotides are TGTGCCGGCAGTTACGGTGAGAACACTGAAGCTTTCTTT. Translated, it gives CAGSYGENTEAFF.

This clonotype was seen many times. The J gene is TRBJ2-3, the V gene TRBV4-1, with D possibly TRBD2 on 5 matching bases. The germline CDR1 and CDR2 sequences are MGHRA and YSYEKL. The V end lost 4 bases, the J end lost 3 bases, and 17 bases lay between the germline ends. The CDR3 loop spans 16 amino acids. CDR3 DNA: TGCGCCAGCAGCCTCCGAGGGAGCCCACAAACAGATACGCAGTATTTT. Translated, it gives CASSLRGSPQTDTQYF.

This clonotype was recorded at least ten times. The rearrangement joins TRBV28 to TRBJ2-1; D not resolved. V dropped 8 bases and J dropped 2 bases, with 16 bases sitting between them. This CDR3 comprises 15 residues. Germline V gene sequence: CDR1 MDHEN, CDR2 SYDVKM. The CDR3 sequence: CASQSVSGAYNEQFF. CDR3 sequence (DNA): TGTGCCAGCCAAAGTGTCTCTGGGGCCTACAATGAGCAGTTCTTC.